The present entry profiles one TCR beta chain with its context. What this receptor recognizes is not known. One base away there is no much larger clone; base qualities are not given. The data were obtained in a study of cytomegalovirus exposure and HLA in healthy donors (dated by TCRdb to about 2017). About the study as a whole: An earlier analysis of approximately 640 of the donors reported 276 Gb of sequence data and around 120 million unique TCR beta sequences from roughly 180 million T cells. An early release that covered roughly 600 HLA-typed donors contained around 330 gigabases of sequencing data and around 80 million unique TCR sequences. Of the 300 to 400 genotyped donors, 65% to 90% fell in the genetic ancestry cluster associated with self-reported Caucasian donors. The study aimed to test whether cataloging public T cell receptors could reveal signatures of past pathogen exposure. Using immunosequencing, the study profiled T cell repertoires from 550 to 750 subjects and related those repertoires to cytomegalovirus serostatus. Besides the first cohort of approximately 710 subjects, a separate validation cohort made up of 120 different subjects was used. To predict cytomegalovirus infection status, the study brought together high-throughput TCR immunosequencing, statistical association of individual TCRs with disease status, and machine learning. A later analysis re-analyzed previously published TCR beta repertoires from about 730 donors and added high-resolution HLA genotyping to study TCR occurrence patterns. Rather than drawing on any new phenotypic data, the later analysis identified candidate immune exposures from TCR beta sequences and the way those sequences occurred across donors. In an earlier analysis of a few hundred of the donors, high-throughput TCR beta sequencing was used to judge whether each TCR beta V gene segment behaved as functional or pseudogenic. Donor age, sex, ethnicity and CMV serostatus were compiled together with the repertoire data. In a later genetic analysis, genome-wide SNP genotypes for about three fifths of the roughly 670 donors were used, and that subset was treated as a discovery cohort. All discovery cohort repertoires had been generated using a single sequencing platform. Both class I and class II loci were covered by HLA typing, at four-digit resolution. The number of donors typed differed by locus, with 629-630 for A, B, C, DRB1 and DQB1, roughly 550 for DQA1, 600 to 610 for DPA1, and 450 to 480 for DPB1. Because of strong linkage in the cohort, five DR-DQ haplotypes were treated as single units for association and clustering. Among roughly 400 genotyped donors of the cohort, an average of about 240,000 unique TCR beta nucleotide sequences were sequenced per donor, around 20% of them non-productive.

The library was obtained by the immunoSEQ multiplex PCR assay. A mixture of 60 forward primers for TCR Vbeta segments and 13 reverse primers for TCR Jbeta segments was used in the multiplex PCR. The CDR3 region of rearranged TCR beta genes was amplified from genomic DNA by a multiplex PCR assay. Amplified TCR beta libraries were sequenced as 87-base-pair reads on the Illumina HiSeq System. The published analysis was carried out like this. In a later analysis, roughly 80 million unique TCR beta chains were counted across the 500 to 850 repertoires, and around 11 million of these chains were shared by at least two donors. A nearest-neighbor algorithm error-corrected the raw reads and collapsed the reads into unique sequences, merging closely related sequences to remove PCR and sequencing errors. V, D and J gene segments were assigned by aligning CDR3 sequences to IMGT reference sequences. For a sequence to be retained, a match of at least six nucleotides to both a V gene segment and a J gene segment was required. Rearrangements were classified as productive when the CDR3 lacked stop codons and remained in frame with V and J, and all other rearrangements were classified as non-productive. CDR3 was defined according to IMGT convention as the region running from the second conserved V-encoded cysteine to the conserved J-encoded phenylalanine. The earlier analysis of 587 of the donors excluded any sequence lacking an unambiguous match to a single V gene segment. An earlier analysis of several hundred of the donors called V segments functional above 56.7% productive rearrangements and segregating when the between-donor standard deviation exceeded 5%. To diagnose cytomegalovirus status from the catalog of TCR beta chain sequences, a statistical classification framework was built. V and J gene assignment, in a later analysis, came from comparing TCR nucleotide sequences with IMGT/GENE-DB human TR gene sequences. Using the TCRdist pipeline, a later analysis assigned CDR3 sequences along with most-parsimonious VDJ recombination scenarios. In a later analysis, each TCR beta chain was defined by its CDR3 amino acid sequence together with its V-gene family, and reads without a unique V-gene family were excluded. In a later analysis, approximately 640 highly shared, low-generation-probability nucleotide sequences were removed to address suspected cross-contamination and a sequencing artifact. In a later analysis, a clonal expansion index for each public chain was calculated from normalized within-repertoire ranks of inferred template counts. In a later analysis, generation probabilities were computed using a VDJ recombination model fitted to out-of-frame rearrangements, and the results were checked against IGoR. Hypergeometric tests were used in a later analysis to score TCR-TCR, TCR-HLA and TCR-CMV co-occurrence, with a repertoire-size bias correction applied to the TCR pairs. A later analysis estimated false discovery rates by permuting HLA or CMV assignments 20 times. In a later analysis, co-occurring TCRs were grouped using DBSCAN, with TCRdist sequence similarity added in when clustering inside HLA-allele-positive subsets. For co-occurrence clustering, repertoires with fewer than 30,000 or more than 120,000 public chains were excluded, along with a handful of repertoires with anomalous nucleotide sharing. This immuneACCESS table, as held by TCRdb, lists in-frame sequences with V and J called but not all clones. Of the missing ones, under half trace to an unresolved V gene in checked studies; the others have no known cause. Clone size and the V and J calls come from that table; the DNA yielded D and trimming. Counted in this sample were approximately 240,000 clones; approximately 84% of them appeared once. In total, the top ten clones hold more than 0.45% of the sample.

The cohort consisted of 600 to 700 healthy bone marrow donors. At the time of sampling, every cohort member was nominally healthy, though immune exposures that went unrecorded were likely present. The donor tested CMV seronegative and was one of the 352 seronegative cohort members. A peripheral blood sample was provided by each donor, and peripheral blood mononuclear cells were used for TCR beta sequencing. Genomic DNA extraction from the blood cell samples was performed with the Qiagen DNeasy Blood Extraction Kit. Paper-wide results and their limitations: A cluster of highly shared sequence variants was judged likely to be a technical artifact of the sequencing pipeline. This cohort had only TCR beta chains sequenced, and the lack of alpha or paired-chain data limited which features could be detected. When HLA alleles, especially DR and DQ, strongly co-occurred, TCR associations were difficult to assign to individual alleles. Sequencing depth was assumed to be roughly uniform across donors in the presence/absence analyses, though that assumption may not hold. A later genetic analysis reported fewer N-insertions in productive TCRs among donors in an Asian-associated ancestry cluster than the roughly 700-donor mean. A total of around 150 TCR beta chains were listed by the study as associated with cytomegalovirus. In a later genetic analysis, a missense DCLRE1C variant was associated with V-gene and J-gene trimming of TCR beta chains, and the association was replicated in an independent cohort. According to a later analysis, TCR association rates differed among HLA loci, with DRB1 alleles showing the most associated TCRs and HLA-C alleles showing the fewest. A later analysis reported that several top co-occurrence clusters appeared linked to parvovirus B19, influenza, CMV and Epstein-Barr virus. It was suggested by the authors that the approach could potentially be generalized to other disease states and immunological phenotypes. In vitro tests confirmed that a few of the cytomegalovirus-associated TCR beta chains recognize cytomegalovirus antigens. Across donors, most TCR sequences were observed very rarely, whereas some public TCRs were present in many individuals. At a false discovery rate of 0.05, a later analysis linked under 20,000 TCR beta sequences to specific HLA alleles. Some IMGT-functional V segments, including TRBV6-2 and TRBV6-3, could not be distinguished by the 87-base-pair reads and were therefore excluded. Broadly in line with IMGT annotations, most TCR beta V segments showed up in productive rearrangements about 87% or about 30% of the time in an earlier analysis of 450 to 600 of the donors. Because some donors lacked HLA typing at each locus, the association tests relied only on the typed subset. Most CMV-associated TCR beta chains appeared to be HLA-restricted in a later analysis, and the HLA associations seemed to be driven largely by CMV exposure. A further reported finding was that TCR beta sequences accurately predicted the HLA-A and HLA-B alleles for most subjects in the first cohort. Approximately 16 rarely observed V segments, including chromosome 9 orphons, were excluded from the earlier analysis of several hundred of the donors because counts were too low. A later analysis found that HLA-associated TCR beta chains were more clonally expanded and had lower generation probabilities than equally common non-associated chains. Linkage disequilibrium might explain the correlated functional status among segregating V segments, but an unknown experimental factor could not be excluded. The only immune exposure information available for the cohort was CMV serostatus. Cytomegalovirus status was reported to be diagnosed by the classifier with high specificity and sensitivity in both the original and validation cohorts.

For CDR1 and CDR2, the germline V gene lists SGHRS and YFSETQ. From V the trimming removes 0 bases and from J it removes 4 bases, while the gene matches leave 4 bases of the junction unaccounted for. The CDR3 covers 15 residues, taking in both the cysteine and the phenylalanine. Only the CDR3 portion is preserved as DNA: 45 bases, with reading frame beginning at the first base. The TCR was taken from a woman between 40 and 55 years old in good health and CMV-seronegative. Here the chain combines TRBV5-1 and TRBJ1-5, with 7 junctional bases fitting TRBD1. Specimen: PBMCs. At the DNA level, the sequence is TGCGCCAGCAGCTTGGATAACAGGGGAAATCAGCCCCAGCATTTT. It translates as CASSLDNRGNQPQHF.